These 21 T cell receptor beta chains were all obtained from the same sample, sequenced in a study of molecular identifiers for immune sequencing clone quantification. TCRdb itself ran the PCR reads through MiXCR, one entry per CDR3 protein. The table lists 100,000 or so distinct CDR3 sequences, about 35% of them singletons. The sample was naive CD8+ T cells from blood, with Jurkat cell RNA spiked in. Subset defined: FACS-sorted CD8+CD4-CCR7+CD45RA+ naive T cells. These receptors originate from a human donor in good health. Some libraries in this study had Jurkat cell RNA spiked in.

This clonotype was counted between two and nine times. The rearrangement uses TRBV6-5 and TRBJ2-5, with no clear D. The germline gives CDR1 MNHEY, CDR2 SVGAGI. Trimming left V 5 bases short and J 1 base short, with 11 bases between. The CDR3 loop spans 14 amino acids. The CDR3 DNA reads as TGTGCCAGCAGTCAAGTAGTGCGCCAAGAGACCCAGTACTTC. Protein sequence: CASSQVVRQETQYF.

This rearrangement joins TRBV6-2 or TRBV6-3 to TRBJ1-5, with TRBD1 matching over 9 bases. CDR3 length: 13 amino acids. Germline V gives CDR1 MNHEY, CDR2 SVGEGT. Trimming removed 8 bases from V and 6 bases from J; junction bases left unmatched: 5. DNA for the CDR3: TGTGCCAGCCGGGACAGGGACACTCAGCCCCAGCATTTT. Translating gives CASRDRDTQPQHF.

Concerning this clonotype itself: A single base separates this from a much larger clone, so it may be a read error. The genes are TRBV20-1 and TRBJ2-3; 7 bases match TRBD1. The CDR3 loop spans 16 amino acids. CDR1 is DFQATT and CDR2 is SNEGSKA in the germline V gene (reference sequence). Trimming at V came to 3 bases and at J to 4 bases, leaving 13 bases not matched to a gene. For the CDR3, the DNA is TGCAGTGCTAGTCCCCTCTGGACAGGTTACGCAGATACGCAGTATTTT. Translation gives CSASPLWTGYADTQYF.

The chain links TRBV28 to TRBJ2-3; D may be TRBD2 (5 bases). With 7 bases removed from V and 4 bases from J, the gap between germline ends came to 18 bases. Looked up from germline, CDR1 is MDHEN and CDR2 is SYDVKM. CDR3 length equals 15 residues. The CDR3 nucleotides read TGTGCCAGCAAGGTCGTCACGGGAAGCTCAGATACGCAGTATTTT. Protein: CASKVVTGSSDTQYF. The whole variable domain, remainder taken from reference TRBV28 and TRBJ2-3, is DVKVTQSSRYLVKRTGEKVFLECVQDMDHENMFWYRQDPGLGLRLIYFSYDVKMKEKGDIPEGYSVSREKKERFSLILESASTNQTSMYLCASKVVTGSSDTQYFGPGTRLTVL.

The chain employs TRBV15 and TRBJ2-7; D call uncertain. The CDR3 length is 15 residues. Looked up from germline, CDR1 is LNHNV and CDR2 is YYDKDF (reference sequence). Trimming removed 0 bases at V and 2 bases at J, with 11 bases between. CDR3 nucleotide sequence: TGTGCCACCAGCAGAGATAAGTCCAGGACCTACGAGCAGTACTTC. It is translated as CATSRDKSRTYEQYF. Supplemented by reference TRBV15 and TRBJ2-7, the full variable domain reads DAMVIQNPRYQVTQFGKPVTLSCSQTLNHNVMYWYQQKSSQAPKLLFHYYDKDFNNEADTPDNFQSRRPNTSFCFLDIRSPGLGDTAMYLCATSRDKSRTYEQYFGPGTRLTVT.

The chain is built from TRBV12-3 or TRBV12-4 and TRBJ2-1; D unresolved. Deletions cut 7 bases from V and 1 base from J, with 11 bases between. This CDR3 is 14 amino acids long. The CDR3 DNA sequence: TGTGCCAGCAAGACATGGCCGTCCTACAATGAGCAGTTCTTC. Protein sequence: CASKTWPSYNEQFF.

The CDR3 reads CSPSIGYTF. The CDR3 DNA follows: TGCAGCCCTAGTATAGGCTACACCTTC. The chain uses TRBV20-1 and TRBJ1-2, with no clear D. This CDR3 contains 9 residues. Germline V gives CDR1 DFQATT, CDR2 SNEGSKA (reference sequence).

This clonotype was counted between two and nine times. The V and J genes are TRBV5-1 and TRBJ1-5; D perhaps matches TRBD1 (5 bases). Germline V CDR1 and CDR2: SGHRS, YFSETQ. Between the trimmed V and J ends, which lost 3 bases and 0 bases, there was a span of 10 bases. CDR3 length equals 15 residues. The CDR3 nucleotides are TGCGCCAGCAGCTGGGGGACGGGTAGCAATCAGCCCCAGCATTTT. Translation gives CASSWGTGSNQPQHF.

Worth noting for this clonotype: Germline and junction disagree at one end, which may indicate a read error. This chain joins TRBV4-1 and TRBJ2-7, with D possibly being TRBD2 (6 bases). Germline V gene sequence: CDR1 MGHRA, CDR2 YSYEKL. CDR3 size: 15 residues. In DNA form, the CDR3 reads TGCGCCGGCAGCCAAACAGGAAGAAGTAGCGGCGAGCAGTACTTC. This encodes CAGSQTGRSSGEQYF.

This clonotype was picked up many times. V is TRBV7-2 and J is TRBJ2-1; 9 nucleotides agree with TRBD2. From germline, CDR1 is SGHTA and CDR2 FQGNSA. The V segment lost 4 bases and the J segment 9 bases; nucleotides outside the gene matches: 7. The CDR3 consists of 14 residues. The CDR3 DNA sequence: TGTGCCAGCAGCTCTAGCGGGATGGGCGGTGAGCAGTTCTTC. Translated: CASSSSGMGGEQFF.

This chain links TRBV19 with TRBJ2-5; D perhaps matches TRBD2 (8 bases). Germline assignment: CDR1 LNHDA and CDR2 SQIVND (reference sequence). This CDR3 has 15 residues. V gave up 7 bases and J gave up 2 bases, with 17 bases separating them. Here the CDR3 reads CASTRGTRSQETQYF. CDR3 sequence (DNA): TGTGCCAGTACCAGGGGGACTAGGTCACAAGAGACCCAGTACTTC.

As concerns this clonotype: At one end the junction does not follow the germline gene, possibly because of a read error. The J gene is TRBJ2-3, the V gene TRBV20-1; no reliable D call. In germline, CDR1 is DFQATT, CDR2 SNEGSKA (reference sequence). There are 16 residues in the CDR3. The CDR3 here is CSALPGRELSTATQYF. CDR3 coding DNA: TGCAGTGCTCTTCCCGGCCGTGAGCTTAGCACAGCTACGCAGTATTTT.

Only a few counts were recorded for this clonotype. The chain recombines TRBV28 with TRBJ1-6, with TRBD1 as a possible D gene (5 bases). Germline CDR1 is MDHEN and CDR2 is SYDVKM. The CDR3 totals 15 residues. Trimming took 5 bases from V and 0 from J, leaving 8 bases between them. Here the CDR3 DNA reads TGTGCCAGCAGTAGCAGGGACTCCTATAATTCACCCCTCCACTTT. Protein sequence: CASSSRDSYNSPLHF.

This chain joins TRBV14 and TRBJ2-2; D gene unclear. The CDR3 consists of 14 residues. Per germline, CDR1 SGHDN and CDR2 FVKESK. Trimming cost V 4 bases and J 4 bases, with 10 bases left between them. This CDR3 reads CASSPHSITGELFF. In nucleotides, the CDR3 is TGTGCCAGCAGCCCACATTCGATCACCGGGGAGCTGTTTTTT.

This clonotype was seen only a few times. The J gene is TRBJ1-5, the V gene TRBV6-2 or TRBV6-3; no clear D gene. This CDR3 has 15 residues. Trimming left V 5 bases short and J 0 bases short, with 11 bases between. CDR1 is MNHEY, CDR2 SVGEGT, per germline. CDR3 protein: CASSHRLYSNQPQHF. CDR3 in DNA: TGTGCCAGCAGTCACAGACTTTATAGCAATCAGCCCCAGCATTTT.

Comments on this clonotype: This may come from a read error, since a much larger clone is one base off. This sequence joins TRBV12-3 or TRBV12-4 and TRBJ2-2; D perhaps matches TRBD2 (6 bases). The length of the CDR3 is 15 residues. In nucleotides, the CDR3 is TGTGCCAGCAGTCTCCCGGGAGTAAACACCAGGGAGCTGTTTTTT. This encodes CASSLPGVNTRELFF.

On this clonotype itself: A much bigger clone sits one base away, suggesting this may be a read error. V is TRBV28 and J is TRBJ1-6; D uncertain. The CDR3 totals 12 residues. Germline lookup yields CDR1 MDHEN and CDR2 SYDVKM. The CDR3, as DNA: TGTGCCAACAGTCCCCCCGTTGGGTCCCTCCACTTT. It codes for CANSPPVGSLHF.

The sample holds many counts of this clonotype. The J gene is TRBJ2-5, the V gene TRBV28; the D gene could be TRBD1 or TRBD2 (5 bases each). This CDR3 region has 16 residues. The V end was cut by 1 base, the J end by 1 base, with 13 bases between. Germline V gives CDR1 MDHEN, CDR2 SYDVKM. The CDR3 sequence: CASSLSGSGFQETQYF. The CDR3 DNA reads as TGTGCCAGCAGTTTATCGGGGTCAGGGTTCCAAGAGACCCAGTACTTC.

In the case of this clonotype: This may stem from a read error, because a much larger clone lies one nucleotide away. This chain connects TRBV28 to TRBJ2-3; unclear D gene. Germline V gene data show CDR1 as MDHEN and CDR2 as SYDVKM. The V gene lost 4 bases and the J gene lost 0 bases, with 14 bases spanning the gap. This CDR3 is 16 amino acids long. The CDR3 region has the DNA TGTGCCAGCAGTTCTGAACAGCTGACTAGCACAGATACGCAGTATTTT. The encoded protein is CASSSEQLTSTDTQYF.

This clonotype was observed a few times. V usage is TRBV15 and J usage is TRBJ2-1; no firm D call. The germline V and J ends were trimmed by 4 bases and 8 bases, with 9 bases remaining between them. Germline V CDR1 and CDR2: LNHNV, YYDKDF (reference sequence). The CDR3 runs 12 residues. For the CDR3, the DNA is TGTGCCACCAGCATACGGATCCATGAGCAGTTCTTC. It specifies CATSIRIHEQFF.

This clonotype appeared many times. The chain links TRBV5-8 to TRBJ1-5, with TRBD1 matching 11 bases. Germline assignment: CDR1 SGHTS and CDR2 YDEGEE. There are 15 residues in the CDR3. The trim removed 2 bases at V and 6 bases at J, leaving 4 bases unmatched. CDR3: CASSFGTGGLQPQHF. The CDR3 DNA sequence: TGTGCCAGCAGCTTTGGGACAGGGGGACTTCAGCCCCAGCATTTT. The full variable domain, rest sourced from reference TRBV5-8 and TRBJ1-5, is EAGVTQSPTHLIKTRGQQATLRCSPISGHTSVYWYQQALGLGLQFLLWYDEGEERNRGNFPPRFSGRQFPNYSSELNVNALELEDSALYLCASSFGTGGLQPQHFGDGTRLSIL.